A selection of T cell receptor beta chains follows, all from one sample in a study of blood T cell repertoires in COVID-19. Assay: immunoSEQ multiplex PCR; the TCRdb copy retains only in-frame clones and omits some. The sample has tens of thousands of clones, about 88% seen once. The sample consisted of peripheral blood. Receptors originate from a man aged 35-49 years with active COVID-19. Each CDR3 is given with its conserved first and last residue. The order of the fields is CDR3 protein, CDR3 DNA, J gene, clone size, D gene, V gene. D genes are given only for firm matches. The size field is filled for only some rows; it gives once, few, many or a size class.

CDR3 protein: CASSGGEAGVNEQFF
CDR3 DNA: TGTGCCAGCAGTGGGGGGGAAGCGGGAGTAAATGAGCAGTTCTTC
J gene: TRBJ2-1
clone size: -
D gene: TRBD2
V gene: TRBV3-1/TRBV3-2

CDR3 protein: CASSQDSTSVYEQYF
CDR3 DNA: TGTGCCAGCAGCCAAGATTCGACTAGCGTCTACGAGCAGTACTTC
J gene: TRBJ2-7
clone size: -
D gene: TRBD2
V gene: TRBV3-1/TRBV3-2

CDR3 protein: CASTLGAGYTTQYF
CDR3 DNA: TGTGCCAGCACATTAGGGGCAGGGTATACGACCCAGTACTTC
J gene: TRBJ2-5
clone size: few
D gene: -
V gene: TRBV27

CDR3 protein: CASGQLGAYNEQFF
CDR3 DNA: TGTGCCAGCGGACAGCTGGGTGCCTACAATGAGCAGTTCTTC
J gene: TRBJ2-1
clone size: once
D gene: -
V gene: TRBV27

CDR3 protein: CASSQDLSLGETQYF
CDR3 DNA: TGTGCCAGCAGCCAAGATCTCTCCCTCGGAGAGACCCAGTACTTC
J gene: TRBJ2-5
clone size: -
D gene: -
V gene: TRBV3-1/TRBV3-2

CDR3 protein: CASSTRSRGGTEAFF
CDR3 DNA: TGTGCCAGCAGTACCCGAAGCAGGGGTGGCACTGAAGCTTTCTTT
J gene: TRBJ1-1
clone size: -
D gene: -
V gene: TRBV6-5

CDR3 protein: CASSSGEQPQHF
CDR3 DNA: TGTGCCAGCAGTTCGGGGGAACAGCCCCAGCATTTT
J gene: TRBJ1-5
clone size: -
D gene: -
V gene: TRBV12-3/TRBV12-4

CDR3 protein: CASSLPGIVNEKLFF
CDR3 DNA: TGTGCCAGCAGTTTACCCGGGATCGTAAATGAAAAACTGTTTTTT
J gene: TRBJ1-4
clone size: -
D gene: -
V gene: TRBV28

CDR3 protein: CATSDSTGYGYTF
CDR3 DNA: TGTGCCACCAGTGATTCGACAGGCTATGGCTACACCTTC
J gene: TRBJ1-2
clone size: once
D gene: -
V gene: TRBV24-1

CDR3 protein: CASSPPYGQISYEQYF
CDR3 DNA: TGTGCCAGCAGCCCCCCTTATGGACAAATCTCCTACGAGCAGTACTTC
J gene: TRBJ2-7
clone size: -
D gene: -
V gene: TRBV14

CDR3 protein: CASSLQGNSPLHF
CDR3 DNA: TGTGCCAGCAGCTTACAGGGGAATTCACCCCTCCACTTT
J gene: TRBJ1-6
clone size: -
D gene: TRBD1
V gene: TRBV5-5

CDR3 protein: CASSWDPGGATGELFF
CDR3 DNA: TGCGCCAGCAGCTGGGATCCAGGGGGCGCGACCGGGGAGCTGTTTTTT
J gene: TRBJ2-2
clone size: -
D gene: TRBD1
V gene: TRBV5-1

CDR3 protein: CASSGLLGQGSDTQYF
CDR3 DNA: TGTGCCAGCAGTGGGCTACTCGGACAGGGGTCAGATACGCAGTATTTT
J gene: TRBJ2-3
clone size: -
D gene: TRBD1
V gene: TRBV6-1

CDR3 protein: CASSFSGVYEQYF
CDR3 DNA: TGTGCCAGCAGTTTCAGCGGGGTTTACGAGCAGTACTTC
J gene: TRBJ2-7
clone size: -
D gene: TRBD2
V gene: TRBV28

CDR3 protein: CASTRVAGSYEQYF
CDR3 DNA: TGTGCCAGCACGAGAGTAGCGGGGTCGTACGAGCAGTACTTC
J gene: TRBJ2-7
clone size: -
D gene: TRBD2
V gene: TRBV2

CDR3 protein: CASSPQLRREVSGANVLTF
CDR3 DNA: TGTGCCAGCAGCCCCCAGCTTAGGCGGGAAGTCTCTGGGGCCAACGTCCTGACTTTC
J gene: TRBJ2-6
clone size: -
D gene: -
V gene: TRBV5-6

CDR3 protein: CASSSRTSVYNEQFF
CDR3 DNA: TGTGCCAGCAGTAGTAGGACTAGCGTATACAATGAGCAGTTCTTC
J gene: TRBJ2-1
clone size: -
D gene: TRBD2
V gene: TRBV5-4

CDR3 protein: CASSRGGATGELFF
CDR3 DNA: TGCGCCAGCAGCCGGGGAGGGGCCACCGGGGAGCTGTTTTTT
J gene: TRBJ2-2
clone size: -
D gene: TRBD2
V gene: TRBV5-1

CDR3 protein: CASSGVAGGPYEQYF
CDR3 DNA: TGTGCCAGCAGTGGCGTAGCGGGAGGCCCCTACGAGCAGTACTTC
J gene: TRBJ2-7
clone size: -
D gene: TRBD2
V gene: TRBV2

CDR3 protein: CASSYRLAVYNEQFF
CDR3 DNA: TGTGCCAGCAGCTATCGACTAGCGGTCTACAATGAGCAGTTCTTC
J gene: TRBJ2-1
clone size: -
D gene: TRBD2
V gene: TRBV2

CDR3 protein: CASSRGLAGLGTQYF
CDR3 DNA: TGCGCCAGCAGCCGGGGACTAGCGGGCCTTGGTACGCAGTATTTT
J gene: TRBJ2-3
clone size: -
D gene: TRBD2
V gene: TRBV4-1

CDR3 protein: CASSQVLAGGSYEQYF
CDR3 DNA: TGCGCCAGCAGCCAAGTACTAGCGGGCGGATCCTACGAGCAGTACTTC
J gene: TRBJ2-7
clone size: -
D gene: TRBD2
V gene: TRBV4-1

CDR3 protein: CASSLGLGTGGSGYTF
CDR3 DNA: TGCGCCAGCAGCTTGGGGCTCGGGACAGGGGGAAGTGGCTACACCTTC
J gene: TRBJ1-2
clone size: -
D gene: TRBD1
V gene: TRBV5-1

CDR3 protein: CASSLAGGNEQFF
CDR3 DNA: TGTGCCAGCTCACTAGCAGGGGGGAATGAGCAGTTCTTC
J gene: TRBJ2-1
clone size: few
D gene: -
V gene: TRBV18

CDR3 protein: CASRAGASYNEQFF
CDR3 DNA: TGTGCCAGCAGAGCGGGCGCCTCCTACAATGAGCAGTTCTTC
J gene: TRBJ2-1
clone size: -
D gene: -
V gene: TRBV25-1

CDR3 protein: CASSQTGLLDTQYF
CDR3 DNA: TGTGCCAGCAGTCAGACAGGACTCCTAGATACGCAGTATTTT
J gene: TRBJ2-3
clone size: -
D gene: -
V gene: TRBV28

CDR3 protein: CASTVQTSGTYEQYF
CDR3 DNA: TGTGCCAGCACCGTTCAGACTAGCGGGACCTACGAGCAGTACTTC
J gene: TRBJ2-7
clone size: -
D gene: TRBD2
V gene: TRBV6-5

CDR3 protein: CASSLESPEQYF
CDR3 DNA: TGTGCCAGCAGCTTAGAGAGCCCCGAGCAGTACTTC
J gene: TRBJ2-7
clone size: -
D gene: -
V gene: TRBV7-9

CDR3 protein: CASSVVPGQTYEQYF
CDR3 DNA: TGTGCCAGCAGCGTAGTGCCCGGACAGACCTACGAGCAGTACTTC
J gene: TRBJ2-7
clone size: -
D gene: -
V gene: TRBV9

CDR3 protein: CASSLPQVGYEQYF
CDR3 DNA: TGTGCCAGCAGTTTACCCCAGGTAGGCTACGAGCAGTACTTC
J gene: TRBJ2-7
clone size: -
D gene: -
V gene: TRBV28

CDR3 protein: CASSSGLAGTTDTQYF
CDR3 DNA: TGCGCCAGCAGCTCGGGACTAGCGGGAACCACAGATACGCAGTATTTT
J gene: TRBJ2-3
clone size: -
D gene: TRBD2
V gene: TRBV5-1

CDR3 protein: CASRSNNQPQHF
CDR3 DNA: TGTGCCAGCAGGAGCAACAATCAGCCCCAGCATTTT
J gene: TRBJ1-5
clone size: -
D gene: -
V gene: TRBV12-3/TRBV12-4

CDR3 protein: CASSQGQFAREQYF
CDR3 DNA: TGTGCCAGCAGCCAAGGACAGTTCGCACGCGAGCAGTACTTC
J gene: TRBJ2-7
clone size: once
D gene: -
V gene: TRBV14

CDR3 protein: CASSRFRMSGRGTEAFF
CDR3 DNA: TGCGCCAGCAGCCGCTTCCGCATGTCCGGGAGAGGCACTGAAGCTTTCTTT
J gene: TRBJ1-1
clone size: -
D gene: -
V gene: TRBV5-1

CDR3 protein: CASSPATNTGELFF
CDR3 DNA: TGTGCCAGCTCACCTGCTACGAACACCGGGGAGCTGTTTTTT
J gene: TRBJ2-2
clone size: -
D gene: -
V gene: TRBV18

CDR3 protein: CASSSAGTGRTEAFF
CDR3 DNA: TGTGCCAGCAGCTCCGCCGGGACAGGGCGGACTGAAGCTTTCTTT
J gene: TRBJ1-1
clone size: once
D gene: TRBD1
V gene: TRBV5-4

CDR3 protein: CASAREGQGATGELFF
CDR3 DNA: TGTGCCAGCGCCCGAGAGGGACAGGGGGCGACCGGGGAGCTGTTTTTT
J gene: TRBJ2-2
clone size: many
D gene: TRBD1
V gene: TRBV18

CDR3 protein: CASSDRGYQPQHF
CDR3 DNA: TGTGCCAGCAGTGACAGGGGATATCAGCCCCAGCATTTT
J gene: TRBJ1-5
clone size: few
D gene: -
V gene: TRBV2

CDR3 protein: CASSVRWEQNEQYF
CDR3 DNA: TGTGCCAGCAGCGTAAGGTGGGAGCAGAACGAGCAGTACTTC
J gene: TRBJ2-7
clone size: -
D gene: -
V gene: TRBV9

CDR3 protein: CASSKALFWGVDTQYF
CDR3 DNA: TGTGCCAGCAGCAAAGCGCTCTTTTGGGGCGTAGATACGCAGTATTTT
J gene: TRBJ2-3
clone size: once
D gene: -
V gene: TRBV21-1

CDR3 protein: CASSLGALSTDTQYF
CDR3 DNA: TGCGCCAGCAGCTTGGGAGCGCTTAGCACAGATACGCAGTATTTT
J gene: TRBJ2-3
clone size: once
D gene: -
V gene: TRBV5-1

CDR3 protein: CATSTTGGDGANVLTF
CDR3 DNA: TGTGCCACCAGCACGACAGGGGGCGACGGGGCCAACGTCCTGACTTTC
J gene: TRBJ2-6
clone size: -
D gene: TRBD1
V gene: TRBV15

CDR3 protein: CASSIAGGLNEQFF
CDR3 DNA: TGTGCCAGCAGTATAGCGGGAGGGCTAAATGAGCAGTTCTTC
J gene: TRBJ2-1
clone size: -
D gene: TRBD2
V gene: TRBV6-5

CDR3 protein: CASSRSRGQGRMTYTDTQYF
CDR3 DNA: TGTGCCAGCAGCCGTTCCCGGGGACAGGGGCGAATGACATACACAGATACGCAGTATTTT
J gene: TRBJ2-3
clone size: -
D gene: TRBD1
V gene: TRBV6-6

CDR3 protein: CASSSSGLASYNEQFF
CDR3 DNA: TGTGCCAGCAGCTCATCGGGACTAGCTTCCTACAATGAGCAGTTCTTC
J gene: TRBJ2-1
clone size: -
D gene: TRBD2
V gene: TRBV7-3

CDR3 protein: CSASTGGGGFRAFF
CDR3 DNA: TGCAGTGCTAGTACAGGGGGAGGAGGGTTTCGAGCTTTCTTT
J gene: TRBJ1-1
clone size: once
D gene: TRBD1
V gene: TRBV20-1

CDR3 protein: CASSQSGTEVIGDTQYF
CDR3 DNA: TGCGCCAGCAGCCAGTCCGGGACAGAAGTAATTGGGGATACGCAGTATTTT
J gene: TRBJ2-3
clone size: -
D gene: TRBD1
V gene: TRBV4-1

CDR3 protein: CASSFAGEETQYF
CDR3 DNA: TGTGCCAGCAGCTTTGCGGGCGAAGAGACCCAGTACTTC
J gene: TRBJ2-5
clone size: once
D gene: -
V gene: TRBV7-3

CDR3 protein: CASSPWGQGGETQYF
CDR3 DNA: TGTGCCAGCAGCCCCTGGGGACAGGGAGGAGAGACCCAGTACTTC
J gene: TRBJ2-5
clone size: -
D gene: TRBD1
V gene: TRBV5-4

CDR3 protein: CASSPSRDYLSDTQYF
CDR3 DNA: TGTGCCAGCAGCCCCAGCCGGGACTACCTATCAGATACGCAGTATTTT
J gene: TRBJ2-3
clone size: -
D gene: TRBD2
V gene: TRBV28

CDR3 protein: CASSPGSQETQYF
CDR3 DNA: TGTGCCAGCAGTCCAGGGTCCCAAGAGACCCAGTACTTC
J gene: TRBJ2-5
clone size: -
D gene: -
V gene: TRBV25-1

CDR3 protein: CASSVDYRGGYEQYF
CDR3 DNA: TGTGCCAGCAGCGTAGACTACAGGGGGGGCTACGAGCAGTACTTC
J gene: TRBJ2-7
clone size: -
D gene: -
V gene: TRBV9

CDR3 protein: CASSVRGGLAGGTFYNEQFF
CDR3 DNA: TGTGCCAGCAGCGTACGGGGGGGACTAGCGGGAGGGACTTTCTACAATGAGCAGTTCTTC
J gene: TRBJ2-1
clone size: -
D gene: TRBD2
V gene: TRBV9

CDR3 protein: CASSLDPSGVTQYF
CDR3 DNA: TGTGCCAGCAGCTTAGATCCTAGCGGGGTGACCCAGTACTTC
J gene: TRBJ2-5
clone size: -
D gene: TRBD2
V gene: TRBV7-3

CDR3 protein: CASSLASGSTDTQYF
CDR3 DNA: TGTGCCAGCAGCTTAGCTAGCGGGAGTACAGATACGCAGTATTTT
J gene: TRBJ2-3
clone size: -
D gene: TRBD2
V gene: TRBV7-2

CDR3 protein: CASRTGLAAETQYF
CDR3 DNA: TGTGCCAGTCGAACGGGACTAGCGGCGGAGACCCAGTACTTC
J gene: TRBJ2-5
clone size: -
D gene: TRBD2
V gene: TRBV19

CDR3 protein: CASSPRREDEQFF
CDR3 DNA: TGTGCCAGCAGCCCGAGGAGGGAGGATGAGCAGTTCTTC
J gene: TRBJ2-1
clone size: -
D gene: -
V gene: TRBV7-3

CDR3 protein: CASSQDPGDGYEQYF
CDR3 DNA: TGCGCCAGCAGCCAAGATCCAGGGGATGGCTACGAGCAGTACTTC
J gene: TRBJ2-7
clone size: -
D gene: -
V gene: TRBV4-1

CDR3 protein: CASSFIPTDTQYF
CDR3 DNA: TGTGCCAGCAGTTTCATCCCCACAGATACGCAGTATTTT
J gene: TRBJ2-3
clone size: -
D gene: -
V gene: TRBV12-3/TRBV12-4

CDR3 protein: CASSSSALTGLVYNEQFF
CDR3 DNA: TGTGCCAGCAGTTCCTCAGCCCTGACAGGACTAGTCTACAATGAGCAGTTCTTC
J gene: TRBJ2-1
clone size: once
D gene: -
V gene: TRBV6-2/TRBV6-3